These 32 T cell receptor beta chains share one sample of origin, sequenced in a study of control samples from healthy donors and cancer patients. Using immunoSEQ multiplex PCR, the repertoire was profiled, and TCRdb retains in-frame clones only, with some absent. The sample has around 250,000 clones; about 80% are singletons. Sequenced sample: PBMCs. These receptors originate from a woman aged 55 to 70 with lung cancer.

V gene TRBV3-1 (or the pseudogene TRBV3-2) combines with J gene TRBJ1-5; tentative D call: TRBD1 (5 bases). CDR3 length: 12 amino acids. The V and J ends lost 8 bases and 4 bases respectively, with 9 bases between them. From germline, CDR1 is LGHDT and CDR2 YNNKEL (reference sequence). The CDR3 loop reads CASGGGNQPQHF. The DNA for the CDR3 is TGTGCCAGCGGGGGGGGTAATCAGCCCCAGCATTTT.

This clone was seen once. The V gene is TRBV28, the J gene TRBJ1-2; D may be TRBD1 (5 bases). Trimming cost V 4 bases and J 8 bases, with 14 bases left between them. Germline assignment: CDR1 MDHEN and CDR2 SYDVKM. This CDR3 region has 13 residues. The CDR3 bases are TGTGCCAGCAGTTACGATTGGGGGGACGGCTACACCTTC. Residues: CASSYDWGDGYTF.

The V gene is TRBV5-1, the J gene TRBJ1-1; D is unclear. The CDR3 runs to 13 residues. V was trimmed by 1 base and J by 5 bases, leaving 9 bases between them. The germline CDR1 and CDR2 sequences are SGHRS and YFSETQ. CDR3 nucleotides: TGCGCCAGCAGCTTGACGGGGAGGACTGAAGCTTTCTTT. It codes for CASSLTGRTEAFF.

The genes are TRBV18 and TRBJ1-1; the D is unclear. Germline V gene data show CDR1 as KGHSH and CDR2 as LQKENI. Trimming stripped 3 bases from V and 3 bases from J, with 8 bases between. The CDR3 spans 13 residues. CDR3 nucleotides: TGTGCCAGCTCACCTTCCCGGGACACTGAAGCTTTCTTT. Translated, it gives CASSPSRDTEAFF.

The genes are TRBV18 and TRBJ1-1, with D perhaps TRBD1 (6 bases). Trimming removed 4 bases at V and 3 bases at J, with 15 bases between. CDR1 KGHSH and CDR2 LQKENI come from the germline V gene. This CDR3 contains 15 residues. CDR3 sequence (DNA): TGTGCCAGCTCACGGGACATTGGGGACGACACTGAAGCTTTCTTT. Encoded protein: CASSRDIGDDTEAFF.

This chain links TRBV11-2 with TRBJ1-2, with 9 bases identical to TRBD1. The CDR3 sequence is 15 residues long. With 5 bases clipped from V and 1 base from J, the junction kept 5 bases outside the gene matches. Per germline, CDR1 SGHAT and CDR2 FQNNGV. The CDR3 region has the DNA TGTGCCAGCAGCAGTTGGGACAGGGTTAACTATGGCTACACCTTC. Residues: CASSSWDRVNYGYTF.

The rearrangement joins TRBV7-5 to TRBJ2-7. TRBV7-5 is designated a pseudogene. The CDR3 contains 19 residues. The CDR3 loop reads CARSLVPPRLEPGSYEQYF. The DNA of the CDR3 is TGTGCCAGAAGCTTAGTCCCCCCGCGGTTGGAACCGGGCAGCTACGAGCAGTACTTC.

A few counts support this clone. The rearrangement links TRBV5-1 to TRBJ1-6, with 7 bases that match TRBD1. CDR3 length equals 14 residues. Germline lookup yields CDR1 SGHRS and CDR2 YFSETQ. V gave up 4 bases and J gave up 9 bases; unmatched junction bases: 7. The CDR3 nucleotides read TGCGCCAGCAGCCAAGGGGACAGAAGTTCACCCCTCCACTTT. This translates into CASSQGDRSSPLHF.

The J gene is TRBJ2-3, the V gene TRBV27, with 12 bases that match TRBD2. The CDR3 totals 15 residues. V trimming: 7 bases; J trimming: 4 bases; junction bases outside the gene matches: 6. Germline V CDR1 and CDR2: MNHEY, SMNVEV (reference sequence). The chain's CDR3 is CASNLAGGRADTQYF. CDR3 nucleotide sequence: TGTGCCAGCAACCTAGCGGGAGGGCGGGCAGATACGCAGTATTTT.

The rearrangement links TRBV6-1 to TRBJ2-7; 13 positions agree with TRBD2. The CDR3 consists of 17 residues. Germline CDR1 and CDR2: MNHNS and SASEGT. After removal of 0 bases from V and 6 bases from J, the junction contained 8 bases not matched to a gene. CDR3 coding DNA: TGTGCCAGCAGTGAAGCGGGGACTAGCGGGACGGCCGGCGAGCAGTACTTC. Protein: CASSEAGTSGTAGEQYF.

This clone was counted between two and nine times. The rearrangement joins TRBV14 to TRBJ2-1; possible D gene TRBD2, 7 bases. Looked up from germline, CDR1 is SGHDN and CDR2 is FVKESK. V lost 3 bases and J lost 14, with 14 bases in between. The CDR3 consists of 12 residues. CDR3 in amino acids: CASSQRGGAEFF. The CDR3 DNA reads TGTGCCAGCAGCCAGAGGGGGGGGGCGGAGTTCTTC.

V is TRBV27 and J is TRBJ1-2, with 7 bases aligning to TRBD1. This CDR3 contains 14 residues. From germline, CDR1 is MNHEY and CDR2 SMNVEV (reference sequence). Trimming removed 2 bases from V and 2 bases from J; junction bases left unmatched: 2. The CDR3 DNA sequence: TGTGCCAGCAGTTTAACAGGGGCGAACTATGGCTACACCTTC. It yields the protein CASSLTGANYGYTF.

This chain connects TRBV18 to TRBJ2-3; D is perhaps TRBD1 (6 bases). The V gene lost 2 bases and the J gene lost 4 bases, with 13 bases spanning the gap. Germline V gene lookup returns CDR1 KGHSH and CDR2 LQKENI. The CDR3 is 15 amino acids. The CDR3 nucleotides are TGTGCCAGCTCACCAAGAGCAGGGGCACCAGATACGCAGTATTTT. Amino acid sequence: CASSPRAGAPDTQYF.

The V call is TRBV19, the J call TRBJ1-1; 8 positions match TRBD1. With 2 bases clipped from V and 4 bases from J, the junction kept 6 bases outside the gene matches. Germline CDR1 LNHDA, CDR2 SQIVND (reference sequence). The CDR3 spans 15 residues. As DNA, the CDR3 is TGTGCCAGTAGTATACGACGAACAGGGGGCACTGAAGCTTTCTTT. It encodes CASSIRRTGGTEAFF.

The chain couples TRBV6-5 to TRBJ1-2; possibly TRBD1 for D (5 bases). Germline loops: CDR1 MNHEY, CDR2 SVGAGI. Trimming cost V 6 bases and J 4 bases, with 15 bases left between them. CDR3 length equals 14 residues. As DNA, the CDR3 is TGTGCCAGCAGCACAAAACAGGACCTCTATGGCTACACCTTC. It specifies CASSTKQDLYGYTF.

The chain has TRBV19 and TRBJ1-1, with a tentative D call TRBD1 (6 bases). CDR3 size: 14 residues. Germline CDR1 is LNHDA and CDR2 is SQIVND (reference sequence). V was trimmed by 7 bases and J by 8 bases, leaving 20 bases between them. The chain's CDR3 is CASTLGALETEAFF. The CDR3 nucleotides are TGTGCCAGTACCCTGGGGGCCCTAGAGACAGAAGCTTTCTTT.

The rearrangement uses TRBV5-6 and TRBJ1-5; D might be TRBD1 (6 bases). This CDR3 is built from 16 residues. CDR1 SGHDT and CDR2 YYEEEE come from the germline V gene. Trimming removed 4 bases from V and 0 bases from J, with 14 bases in between. The CDR3 reads CASSRRQAGSNQPQHF. The DNA for the CDR3 is TGTGCCAGCAGCCGCCGACAGGCGGGTAGCAATCAGCCCCAGCATTTT. Full variable domain (missing parts from reference TRBV5-6 and TRBJ1-5): DAGVTQSPTHLIKTRGQQVTLRCSPKSGHDTVSWYQQALGQGPQFIFQYYEEEERQRGNFPDRFSGHQFPNYSSELNVNALLLGDSALYLCASSRRQAGSNQPQHFGDGTRLSIL.

This chain uses TRBV5-8 with TRBJ2-5, with a possible D match to TRBD2 (5 bases). The germline gives CDR1 SGHTS, CDR2 YDEGEE. The V gene lost 3 bases and the J gene lost 4 bases, with 16 bases spanning the gap. The CDR3 has 15 residues. The CDR3 sequence is CASSSLGLRGETQYF. The CDR3 DNA reads TGTGCCAGCAGCTCCTTGGGCCTACGGGGAGAGACCCAGTACTTC.

This rearrangement joins TRBV20-1 to TRBJ2-1; D is perhaps TRBD2 (5 bases). With 8 bases removed from V and 4 bases from J, the gap between germline ends came to 9 bases. Germline V gives CDR1 DFQATT, CDR2 SNEGSKA (reference sequence). There are 11 residues in the CDR3. CDR3 sequence reads: CSTDSYNEQFF. The CDR3 region has the DNA TGCAGTACGGACTCGTACAATGAGCAGTTCTTC.

V usage is TRBV9 and J usage is TRBJ2-7; a weak D match, TRBD1 (6 bases). Germline CDR1 is SGDLS and CDR2 is YYNGEE. Deletions cut 0 bases from V and 0 bases from J, with 10 bases between. CDR3 size: 15 residues. The chain's CDR3 is CASSVETGSSYEQYF. The CDR3 region has the DNA TGTGCCAGCAGCGTAGAAACAGGGAGCTCCTACGAGCAGTACTTC.

V and J are TRBV6-1 and TRBJ2-1; D may be TRBD2 (5 bases). The CDR3 contains 13 residues. From germline, CDR1 is MNHNS and CDR2 SASEGT. Trimming shortened V by 2 bases and J by 15 bases, and 17 bases separated the two germline ends. The chain's CDR3 is CASSEIGVARPFF. The CDR3 DNA is TGTGCCAGCAGTGAAATCGGGGTCGCCAGGCCGTTCTTC.

This clone was picked up a small number of times. Distinct nucleotide sequences in the sample also encode this CDR3. The chain joins TRBV5-1 to TRBJ2-5, with TRBD2 identical over 10 bases. Looked up from germline, CDR1 is SGHRS and CDR2 is YFSETQ. After removal of 0 bases from V and 2 bases from J, the junction contained 4 bases not matched to a gene. The CDR3 extends over 16 amino acids. CDR3 bases: TGCGCCAGCAGCTTGGCGGTAGCGGGGGGACAAGAGACCCAGTACTTC. This sequence encodes CASSLAVAGGQETQYF.

This rearrangement joins TRBV10-1 to TRBJ2-3; D not certain. The germline V and J ends were trimmed by 8 bases and 5 bases, with 11 bases remaining between them. Germline V gene sequence: CDR1 WNHNN, CDR2 SYGVQD (reference sequence). The CDR3 is 12 amino acids. CDR3 protein: CASGRTGDTQYF. Here the CDR3 DNA reads TGCGCCAGCGGCAGGACGGGAGATACGCAGTATTTT.

CDR3 amino acids: CASGWNTNYGYTF. CDR3 in DNA: TGTGCTAGTGGTTGGAACACTAACTATGGCTACACCTTC. The chain combines TRBV12-5 with TRBJ1-2; D gene unclear. Trimming stripped 4 bases from V and 0 bases from J, with 6 bases between. The V gene's germline CDR1 is LGHNT and CDR2 FRNRAP. This CDR3 comprises 13 residues.

The chain recombines TRBV19 with TRBJ1-5; tentative D call: TRBD1 (5 bases). There are 15 residues in the CDR3. V lost 10 bases, J lost 3 bases, and 19 bases lay in between. Germline lookup yields CDR1 LNHDA and CDR2 SQIVND (reference sequence). CDR3 DNA sequence: TGTGCCACAACTCATGGGAAGGGGCACAATCAGCCCCAGCATTTT. Encoded protein: CATTHGKGHNQPQHF. Full variable domain (outside the CDR3, taken from reference TRBV19 and TRBJ1-5): DGGITQSPKYLFRKEGQNVTLSCEQNLNHDAMYWYRQDPGQGLRLIYYSQIVNDFQKGDIAEGYSVSREKKESFPLTVTSAQKNPTAFYLCATTHGKGHNQPQHFGDGTRLSIL.

V gene TRBV15 combines with J gene TRBJ1-1, with a weak D call TRBD1 (6 bases). Per the germline V gene, CDR1 is LNHNV and CDR2 is YYDKDF (reference sequence). Deletions cut 1 base from V and 4 bases from J, with 13 bases between. This CDR3 has 15 residues. The CDR3 nucleotides are TGTGCCACCAGCAGAGCGCAGGGGATAGGCACTGAAGCTTTCTTT. Translation gives CATSRAQGIGTEAFF.

CDR3 DNA: TGTGCCAGCAGCCCGGGACGGGGCAATGAGCAGTTCTTC. Translation gives CASSPGRGNEQFF. The V call is TRBV3-1 (or the pseudogene TRBV3-2), the J call TRBJ2-1; D assignment may be TRBD1 or TRBD2 (5 bases each). V was trimmed by 4 bases and J by 6 bases, leaving 10 bases between them. Germline V gives CDR1 LGHDT, CDR2 YNNKEL (reference sequence). The CDR3 length is 13 residues.

In its sample, this clone was seen once. V usage is TRBV28 and J usage is TRBJ1-6, with no clear D. CDR3 length equals 15 residues. V lost 5 bases and J 10 bases, leaving 18 bases between the germline ends. The germline V gene encodes CDR1 MDHEN and CDR2 SYDVKM. This CDR3 reads CASSPRGSGGSPLHF. The CDR3 DNA reads as TGTGCCAGCAGTCCCAGAGGGTCCGGAGGATCACCCCTCCACTTT.

Ten or more counts support this clone. The CDR3 sequence is CASSLWGEVGEKLFF. The CDR3 nucleotides read TGTGCCAGCAGCTTGTGGGGTGAGGTTGGGGAAAAACTGTTTTTT. This chain connects TRBV5-5 to TRBJ1-4; D gene unclear. Germline V gene lookup returns CDR1 SGHKS and CDR2 YYEKEE (reference sequence). V shed 1 base and J shed 8 bases, with 15 bases lying between them. This CDR3 comprises 15 residues.

J is TRBJ2-1 and V is TRBV6-1; D is perhaps TRBD1 or TRBD2 (6 bases each). CDR3 size: 16 residues. Trimming left V 3 bases short and J 10 bases short, with 22 bases between. The germline CDR1 and CDR2 sequences are MNHNS and SASEGT. Written as DNA, the CDR3 is TGTGCCAGCAGTGAGACGGGCCTAGTTGGGGGGCAGGAGCAGTTCTTC. Amino acid sequence: CASSETGLVGGQEQFF.

This sequence joins TRBV24-1 and TRBJ1-5; no reliable D call. Trimming cost V 3 bases and J 3 bases, with 8 bases left between them. Germline CDR1 and CDR2: KGHDR and SFDVKD. This CDR3 spans 14 amino acids. CDR3 nucleotides: TGTGCCACCAGTGATCCCGGGCCCAATCAGCCCCAGCATTTT. Translation gives CATSDPGPNQPQHF.

This rearrangement joins TRBV30 to TRBJ2-2; no reliable D call. The CDR3 consists of 8 residues. V lost 8 bases to trimming and J lost 7 bases, with 2 bases between them. Germline-derived CDR1 and CDR2 are GTSNPN and SVGIG (reference sequence). CDR3 DNA: TGTGCCGGCGGGGAGCTGTTTTTT. Translating gives CAGGELFF.